Listed here are 20 T cell receptor beta chains from one sample, sequenced in a study of T cell responses to AZD1222 COVID-19 vaccine. Some clones are missing from TCRdb's copy, which holds only in-frame ones; the method was immunoSEQ multiplex PCR. The table records 150,000 to 200,000 clones, about 91% of them present only once. The sequenced sample was peripheral blood, obtained 28 days after the second AZD1222 dose. All receptors derive from an adult who received the AZD1222 COVID-19 vaccine.

The rearrangement uses TRBV9 and TRBJ2-2; no definite D call. Trimming shortened V by 2 bases and J by 7 bases, and 18 bases separated the two germline ends. There are 16 residues in the CDR3. The germline V gene has CDR1 SGDLS and CDR2 YYNGEE. The chain's CDR3 is CASSVGGLFNDGELFF. DNA of the CDR3: TGTGCCAGCAGCGTGGGTGGGCTATTCAATGACGGGGAGCTGTTTTTT.

The CDR3 sequence is CASSQAPGGQGNEQYF. CDR3 bases: TGCGCCAGCAGCCAAGCCCCTGGGGGACAGGGGAACGAGCAGTACTTC. The gene calls are TRBV4-1 and TRBJ2-7; 10 bases are shared with TRBD1. This CDR3 has 16 residues. Looked up from germline, CDR1 is MGHRA and CDR2 is YSYEKL. The junction had 8 bases not matched to a gene; V was cut back by 1 base and J by 5 bases.

This clone is a singleton in its sample. This chain joins TRBV3-1 (or the pseudogene TRBV3-2) and TRBJ1-3, with D hard to call. V was trimmed by 3 bases and J by 3 bases, leaving 3 bases between them. The germline gives CDR1 LGHDT, CDR2 YNNKEL (reference sequence). The CDR3 contains 12 residues. In DNA, the CDR3 is TGTGCCAGCAGCCAGGTTGGAAACACCATATATTTT. This encodes CASSQVGNTIYF.

V usage is TRBV4-1 and J usage is TRBJ1-3; unclear D gene. From germline, CDR1 is MGHRA and CDR2 YSYEKL. The CDR3 extends over 17 amino acids. Deletions cut 3 bases from V and 2 bases from J, with 17 bases between. The CDR3 loop reads CASSHPGEGEAGNTIYF. The CDR3 region has the DNA TGCGCCAGCAGCCACCCCGGGGAGGGAGAAGCTGGAAACACCATATATTTT.

This sequence joins TRBV6-5 and TRBJ2-7; TRBD1 matches 7 bases. The CDR3 covers 13 residues. Trimming removed 6 bases from V and 1 base from J; junction bases left unmatched: 3. Germline V CDR1 and CDR2: MNHEY, SVGAGI. Here the CDR3 reads CASRTGQSYEQYF. The DNA of the CDR3 is TGTGCCAGCAGGACGGGACAGTCCTACGAGCAGTACTTC.

The V gene is TRBV4-1, the J gene TRBJ1-2; 9 bases match TRBD1. Per germline, CDR1 MGHRA and CDR2 YSYEKL. J gave up 6 bases and V 1 base, and 3 bases lay outside the gene matches. The CDR3 contains 14 residues. The CDR3 is CASSQGDRDDGYTF. The CDR3 region has the DNA TGCGCCAGCAGCCAAGGGGACAGGGACGATGGCTACACCTTC.

In this sample, this clone turned up once. The chain uses TRBV7-8 and TRBJ2-5; 15 positions match TRBD2. The CDR3 spans 15 residues. Looked up from germline, CDR1 is SGHVS and CDR2 is FQNEAQ. J was trimmed by 6 bases and V by 6 bases; bases with no gene match: 5. The CDR3 here is CASRQGLAGGKTQYF. CDR3 nucleotides: TGTGCCAGCAGACAGGGACTAGCGGGGGGTAAGACCCAGTACTTC.

The J gene is TRBJ2-7, the V gene TRBV19; D uncertain. The CDR3 extends over 15 amino acids. Between the trimmed V and J ends, which lost 2 bases and 1 base, there was a span of 12 bases. CDR1 LNHDA and CDR2 SQIVND come from the germline V gene (reference sequence). CDR3 residues: CASSITPHSSYEQYF. The CDR3 DNA reads TGTGCCAGTAGTATAACTCCCCACAGTTCCTACGAGCAGTACTTC.

The chain carries TRBV3-1 (or the pseudogene TRBV3-2) and TRBJ1-4; D ambiguous. V lost 0 bases and J 8 bases, leaving 16 bases between the germline ends. This CDR3 contains 16 residues. Germline V lookup: CDR1 LGHDT, CDR2 YNNKEL (reference sequence). CDR3 residues: CASSQDLGPPGEKLFF. The CDR3 bases are TGTGCCAGCAGCCAAGACCTGGGCCCGCCGGGGGAAAAACTGTTTTTT.

The CDR3 loop is CASSPRPGQGVQVETEAFF. The CDR3, as DNA: TGTGCCAGCTCACCAAGACCGGGACAGGGGGTGCAGGTGGAAACTGAAGCTTTCTTT. The chain employs TRBV18 and TRBJ1-1; 11 bases map to TRBD1. The CDR3 consists of 19 residues. Germline V gene data show CDR1 as KGHSH and CDR2 as LQKENI. The trim removed 2 bases at V and 5 bases at J, leaving 16 bases unmatched.

Comment on this clone: Other DNA sequences of this sample code for an identical CDR3. The rearrangement joins TRBV6-5 to TRBJ2-3; 9 nucleotides line up with TRBD1. The V gene end was trimmed by 6 bases and the J gene end by 1 base; junction bases not matched to a gene: 5. The CDR3 is 15 residues long. Per the germline V gene, CDR1 is MNHEY and CDR2 is SVGAGI. CDR3 residues: CASRPGQGRTDTQYF. The CDR3 nucleotides are TGTGCCAGCAGACCGGGACAGGGACGCACAGATACGCAGTATTTT.

The chain joins TRBV13 to TRBJ2-1; no reliable D call. The CDR3 is made up of 14 amino acids. V dropped 3 bases and J dropped 4 bases, with 10 bases sitting between them. In germline, CDR1 is PRHDT, CDR2 FYEKMQ (reference sequence). The CDR3 DNA reads TGTGCCAGCAGCTTGTTACGTGGTTACAATGAGCAGTTCTTC. It yields the protein CASSLLRGYNEQFF.

The CDR3 bases are TGCAGCGTTGAACGGGAGCACTATGGCTACACCTTC. It translates to CSVEREHYGYTF. The rearrangement joins TRBV29-1 to TRBJ1-2; D uncertain. The length of the CDR3 is 12 residues. V was cut by 2 bases and J by 3 bases, with 7 bases left in between. In germline, CDR1 is SQVTM, CDR2 ANQGSEA.

Details on this clone: The same CDR3 arises from other DNA sequences in this sample as well. This chain connects TRBV9 to TRBJ1-1; 7 bases match TRBD1. This CDR3 spans 13 amino acids. From germline, CDR1 is SGDLS and CDR2 YYNGEE. V lost 3 bases, J lost 5 bases, and 4 bases stayed unmatched. The CDR3 nucleotides are TGTGCCAGCAGCGCAGGGGGTCGGACTGAAGCTTTCTTT. Its protein is CASSAGGRTEAFF. The full variable domain, rest sourced from reference TRBV9 and TRBJ1-1, is DSGVTQTPKHLITATGQRVTLRCSPRSGDLSVYWYQQSLDQGLQFLIQYYNGEERAKGNILERFSAQQFPDLHSELNLSSLELGDSALYFCASSAGGRTEAFFGQGTRLTVV.

This chain uses TRBV7-9 with TRBJ1-1; D unresolved. CDR1 and CDR2 from the germline V gene are SEHNR and FQNEAQ (reference sequence). The CDR3 contains 14 residues. V was shortened by 5 bases and J by 0 bases, with 10 bases between the two germline ends. The DNA of the CDR3 is TGTGCCAGCAGCCCCTACAGCGTGAACACTGAAGCTTTCTTT. As protein: CASSPYSVNTEAFF.

The count of this clone is one. The CDR3: CASKPGEGYGYTF. The CDR3 DNA follows: TGTGCCAGTAAGCCAGGGGAGGGCTATGGCTACACCTTC. This chain links TRBV19 with TRBJ1-2, with D possibly matching TRBD1 (6 bases). V was cut by 7 bases and J by 4 bases, with 13 bases left in between. Germline CDR1 LNHDA, CDR2 SQIVND (reference sequence). The CDR3 is made up of 13 amino acids.

The rearrangement joins TRBV5-1 to TRBJ1-2; D remains unclear. CDR1 and CDR2 (germline): SGHRS, YFSETQ. The V end was cut by 1 base, the J end by 7 bases, with 8 bases between. CDR3 length equals 12 residues. This chain's CDR3 is CASSLPGGGYTF. The CDR3 DNA reads TGCGCCAGCAGCTTGCCGGGCGGTGGCTACACCTTC.

This clone is a singleton in its sample. As DNA, the CDR3 is TGTGCCAGCTCACCACCGGCAGCCCGGGACACTGAAGCTTTCTTT. This codes for CASSPPAARDTEAFF. This chain connects TRBV18 to TRBJ1-1; D remains ambiguous. Germline CDR1 is KGHSH and CDR2 is LQKENI. This CDR3 contains 15 residues. Trimming removed 0 bases from V and 3 bases from J, with 11 bases in between.

The chain is built from TRBV14 and TRBJ2-7, with unresolved D. Looked up from germline, CDR1 is SGHDN and CDR2 is FVKESK. The V end lost 5 bases, the J end lost 0 bases, and 8 bases lay between the germline ends. The CDR3 extends over 13 amino acids. The CDR3 region is CASSSYISYEQYF. Here the CDR3 DNA reads TGTGCCAGCAGCTCGTACATCTCCTACGAGCAGTACTTC. The full variable domain, with the rest looked up from reference TRBV14 and TRBJ2-7, is EAGVTQFPSHSVIEKGQTVTLRCDPISGHDNLYWYRRVMGKEIKFLLHFVKESKQDESGMPNNRFLAERTGGTYSTLKVQPAELEDSGVYFCASSSYISYEQYFGPGTRLTVT.

There are many counts of this clone. The chain combines TRBV7-9 with TRBJ1-6; the match to TRBD1 covers 7 bases. Germline assignment: CDR1 SEHNR and CDR2 FQNEAQ (reference sequence). The CDR3 totals 13 residues. J was trimmed by 9 bases and V by 5 bases; bases with no gene match: 4. CDR3 in DNA: TGTGCCAGCAGCACCGACAGGGTTTCACCCCTCCACTTT. It specifies CASSTDRVSPLHF.